The present T cell receptor beta chain was sequenced within a study of T cell responses to AZD1222 COVID-19 vaccine. Looking at the study overall: Second doses that came at about 4 or about 12 weeks were put together.

Clones were sequenced by immunoSEQ multiplex PCR, and TCRdb holds only the in-frame ones, with some missing. This sample has some 110,000 clones, with approximately 93% found just once. Notes on the study in general: The donor group comprised mostly white British people and more females; the analysis possibly underestimated clonal diversity. Spike regions recognized by vaccine-associated CD4 TCRs spanned the protein, led by 160-218 and 743-854. The number of AZD1222 recipients seropositive at baseline was only 6 or 7.

Concerning this clone itself: Its antigen is as yet unknown.

CDR1 is SEHNR and CDR2 is FQNEAQ in the germline V gene (reference sequence). The CDR3 runs to 13 residues. Trimming left V 2 bases short and J 1 base short, with 2 bases between. V usage is TRBV7-9 and J usage is TRBJ1-4; no reliable D call. The clonotype originates from an adult in good health. Sequences were derived from peripheral blood, sampled on day 0 of AZD1222 vaccination. This chain's CDR3 is CASSLRTNEKLFF. CDR3 DNA sequence: TGTGCCAGCAGCTTAAGAACTAATGAAAAACTGTTTTTT. The full variable domain, completed using reference TRBV7-9 and TRBJ1-4, is DTGVSQNPRHKITKRGQNVTFRCDPISEHNRLYWYRQTLGQGPEFLTYFQNEAQLEKSRLLSDRFSAERPKGSFSTLEIQRTEQGDSAMYLCASSLRTNEKLFFGSGTQLSVL.